The 9 T cell receptor beta chains in this list originate from one sample, sequenced in a study of blood T cell repertoires in COVID-19. Profiled with immunoSEQ multiplex PCR; TCRdb holds only in-frame clones, not every one. The data hold 180,000 or so clones, with roughly nine tenths observed a single time. The sample taken for sequencing was peripheral blood. Receptor source: a woman in her sixties with COVID-19, enrolled during active disease.

The J gene is TRBJ2-1, the V gene TRBV27, with 11 bases lining up with TRBD2. The germline V gene encodes CDR1 MNHEY and CDR2 SMNVEV (reference sequence). With V trimmed by 7 bases and J by 6 bases, 8 bases remained unmatched. This CDR3 has 15 amino acids. Here the CDR3 reads CASTPGTSGSNEQFF. CDR3 coding DNA: TGTGCCAGCACCCCCGGGACTAGCGGTTCCAATGAGCAGTTCTTC.

The V and J genes are TRBV7-2 and TRBJ1-5; TRBD1 agrees at 7 bases. Per germline, CDR1 SGHTA and CDR2 FQGNSA. V lost 5 bases to trimming and J lost 3 bases; unmatched junction nucleotides: 4. This CDR3 contains 14 residues. CDR3 protein: CASSRDSLNQPQHF. In nucleotides, the CDR3 is TGTGCCAGCAGCCGGGACAGCCTCAATCAGCCCCAGCATTTT.

This chain joins TRBV5-6 and TRBJ2-7; 8 nucleotides agree with TRBD1. The germline V gene has CDR1 SGHDT and CDR2 YYEEEE. The CDR3 length is 15 residues. The V segment lost 5 bases and the J segment 6 bases; nucleotides outside the gene matches: 13. CDR3: CASSLPNRGIAEQYF. The CDR3 coding sequence is TGTGCCAGCAGTCTCCCAAACAGGGGGATTGCCGAGCAGTACTTC.

This clone came up once. The chain combines TRBV4-2 with TRBJ2-5; 9 positions agree with TRBD2. V shed 7 bases, J shed 5 bases, and the junction held 14 bases outside the gene matches. Germline V gene lookup returns CDR1 LGHNA and CDR2 YNFKEQ. This CDR3 comprises 16 residues. The CDR3 loop is CASTPGSGSTWETQYF. In DNA form, the CDR3 reads TGTGCCAGCACCCCCGGTAGCGGGAGTACGTGGGAGACCCAGTACTTC.

The chain links TRBV10-3 to TRBJ2-7; TRBD2 matches 8 bases. This CDR3 has 13 amino acids. With 7 bases clipped from V and 4 bases from J, the junction kept 6 bases outside the gene matches. The germline gives CDR1 ENHRY, CDR2 SYGVKD. In DNA form, the CDR3 reads TGTGCCATCACCACGGGAGGGCGGTACGAGCAGTACTTC. Translated: CAITTGGRYEQYF.

This rearrangement joins TRBV24-1 to TRBJ1-2; tentative D call: TRBD1 (6 bases). Trimming stripped 7 bases from V and 8 bases from J, with 16 bases between. CDR3 length: 13 amino acids. CDR1 and CDR2 (germline): KGHDR, SFDVKD. In DNA form, the CDR3 reads TGTGCCACCAGGGCGGGGGCCCGAGGGGGCTACACCTTC. This encodes CATRAGARGGYTF.

The V and J genes are TRBV7-2 and TRBJ2-1; 7 nucleotides match TRBD2. CDR1 and CDR2 (germline): SGHTA, FQGNSA. V shed 3 bases and J 7 bases; nucleotides not matched to a gene: 15. This CDR3 region has 17 residues. CDR3 in DNA: TGTGCCAGCAGCTTCTTAGCGTCTAGCGGCCCTTGGAATGAGCAGTTCTTC. Translated: CASSFLASSGPWNEQFF. The whole variable domain, filled in from reference TRBV7-2 and TRBJ2-1, reads GAGVSQSPSNKVTEKGKDVELRCDPISGHTALYWYRQSLGQGLEFLIYFQGNSAPDKSGLPSDRFSAERTGGSVSTLTIQRTQQEDSAVYLCASSFLASSGPWNEQFFGPGTRLTVL.

J is TRBJ1-6 and V is TRBV13, with TRBD1 matching over 8 bases. V dropped 0 bases and J dropped 10; count of bases not matched to a gene: 2. The germline gives CDR1 PRHDT, CDR2 FYEKMQ (reference sequence). The CDR3 sequence is 14 residues long. The CDR3 spells CASSLGDRDSPLHF. As DNA, the CDR3 is TGTGCCAGCAGCTTAGGGGACAGGGACTCACCCCTCCACTTT. The full variable domain, with the rest looked up from reference TRBV13 and TRBJ1-6, is AAGVIQSPRHLIKEKRETATLKCYPIPRHDTVYWYQQGPGQDPQFLISFYEKMQSDKGSIPDRFSAQQFSDYHSELNMSSLELGDSALYFCASSLGDRDSPLHFGNGTRLTVT.

The chain uses TRBV3-1 (or the pseudogene TRBV3-2) and TRBJ1-2; D is unresolved. V shed 3 bases and J shed 0 bases, with 8 bases lying between them. Germline V gene data show CDR1 as LGHDT and CDR2 as YNNKEL (reference sequence). This CDR3 has 14 residues. CDR3 sequence reads: CASSQGTANYGYTF. CDR3 nucleotide sequence: TGTGCCAGCAGCCAGGGCACAGCTAACTATGGCTACACCTTC.